One and the same sample provided the 25 T cell receptor beta chains below, sequenced in a study of vaccination and CD4 T cells after COVID-19. Noted treatment: approximately 9-day PBMC culture with coronavirus spike peptide pools or control peptides (ViraFEST assay). Antigens of these TCRs are unknown. Sequencing of cultured CD4+ T cell DNA used the Oncomine TCR Beta short-read assay. Each CDR3 protein gets one entry after TCRdb re-called the PCR reads with MiXCR. Here the sample spans roughly 17,000 distinct CDR3 sequences, less than 40% being singletons. The sequenced sample consisted of cultured CD4+ T cells from blood. The receptors stem from a human donor with COVID-19.

The sample holds a few counts of this clonotype. The chain couples TRBV19 to TRBJ1-2; TRBD1 aligns across 7 bases. Germline V gives CDR1 LNHDA, CDR2 SQIVND (reference sequence). This CDR3 has 13 residues. V shed 5 bases, J shed 4 bases, and the junction held 4 bases outside the gene matches. The chain's CDR3 is CASSLRTGYGYTF. CDR3 bases: TGTGCCAGTAGTCTCAGGACAGGCTATGGCTACACCTTC.

V usage is TRBV5-6 and J usage is TRBJ1-1, with D perhaps matching TRBD1 (5 bases). Per the germline V gene, CDR1 is SGHDT and CDR2 is YYEEEE. This CDR3 spans 16 amino acids. V dropped 1 base and J dropped 1 base, with 14 bases sitting between them. Written as DNA, the CDR3 is TGTGCCAGCAGCTTGTGGGGGTTGGGGAAGAACACTGAAGCTTTCTTT. This translates into CASSLWGLGKNTEAFF. Full variable domain (outside the CDR3, taken from reference TRBV5-6 and TRBJ1-1): DAGVTQSPTHLIKTRGQQVTLRCSPKSGHDTVSWYQQALGQGPQFIFQYYEEEERQRGNFPDRFSGHQFPNYSSELNVNALLLGDSALYLCASSLWGLGKNTEAFFGQGTRLTVV.

CDR3 loop: CASSYSRGRRTGELFF. For the CDR3, the DNA is TGTGCCAGCAGTTACTCCAGGGGGCGACGAACCGGGGAGCTGTTTTTT. The V call is TRBV6-2 or TRBV6-3, the J call TRBJ2-2, with 8 positions matching TRBD1. Trimming at V came to 0 bases and at J to 5 bases, leaving 5 bases not matched to a gene. Germline CDR1 MNHEY, CDR2 SVGEGT. The CDR3 contains 16 residues.

V gene TRBV12-3 or TRBV12-4 combines with J gene TRBJ1-1; D not certain. V was clipped by 7 bases and J by 4 bases, with 19 bases between them. The length of the CDR3 is 15 residues. The CDR3 sequence: CASTFQSGATTEAFF. The CDR3 DNA reads as TGTGCCAGCACCTTCCAGTCGGGCGCGACCACTGAAGCTTTCTTT.

The rearrangement joins TRBV12-3 or TRBV12-4 to TRBJ2-7; D is perhaps TRBD1 (5 bases). V was pared by 7 bases and J by 1 base, with 20 bases between. The CDR3 length is 16 residues. Written as DNA, the CDR3 is TGTGCCAGCACCCCATACAGGCCGCTGGGTTCCTACGAGCAGTACTTC. It is translated as CASTPYRPLGSYEQYF.

The genes are TRBV29-1 and TRBJ1-5; D is possibly TRBD1 (5 bases). Germline-derived CDR1 and CDR2 are SQVTM and ANQGSEA. The ends were cut back, 4 bases at V and 0 bases at J, with 13 bases in the middle. There are 15 residues in the CDR3. The CDR3 coding sequence is TGCAGCGTTGGGAATGGGGGTCTTAGCAATCAGCCCCAGCATTTT. Translated, it gives CSVGNGGLSNQPQHF.

This clonotype came up a few times. J is TRBJ2-1 and V is TRBV10-2; TRBD1 matches 10 bases. J gave up 15 bases and V 5 bases, and 13 bases lay outside the gene matches. Germline V lookup: CDR1 WSHSY, CDR2 SAAADI. The CDR3 totals 14 residues. CDR3 bases: TGCGCCAGCAGTACAAGGACAGGGGGAGGACTATCGTTCTTC. This translates into CASSTRTGGGLSFF.

This clonotype occurred a few times. CDR3 sequence reads: CASRTGFAQPQHF. In DNA, the CDR3 is TGTGCCAGCAGGACAGGGTTCGCTCAGCCCCAGCATTTT. J is TRBJ1-5 and V is TRBV2; 7 nucleotides match TRBD1. This CDR3 is 13 amino acids long. The V and J ends lost 6 bases and 6 bases, in that order; junction bases with no gene match: 5. Germline V gene lookup returns CDR1 SNHLY and CDR2 FYNNEI.

This clonotype was found a few times. The chain employs TRBV20-1 and TRBJ2-7, with no clear D. V gave up 6 bases and J gave up 3 bases, with 15 bases separating them. CDR1 and CDR2 (germline): DFQATT, SNEGSKA (reference sequence). CDR3 length equals 13 residues. The CDR3 nucleotides are TGCAGTGCCCTTTTGGGCCGCGTCTACGAGCAGTACTTC. Encoded protein: CSALLGRVYEQYF.

This chain joins TRBV7-2 and TRBJ1-5, with D possibly TRBD1 on 5 matching bases. The CDR3 contains 15 residues. Trimming stripped 1 base from V and 2 bases from J, with 9 bases between. In germline, CDR1 is SGHTA, CDR2 FQGNSA. The DNA for the CDR3 is TGTGCCAGCAGCTTAGGGGGCCATGGCAATCAGCCCCAGCATTTT. As protein: CASSLGGHGNQPQHF.

The chain recombines TRBV5-4 with TRBJ2-7, with 10 nucleotides matching TRBD2. The germline V gene encodes CDR1 SGHNT and CDR2 YYREEE (reference sequence). The CDR3 is 14 amino acids. The V gene end was trimmed by 4 bases and the J gene end by 2 bases; junction bases not matched to a gene: 3. CDR3 region: CASSTGLAAYEQYF. CDR3 coding DNA: TGTGCCAGCAGCACCGGACTAGCGGCCTACGAGCAGTACTTC.

The gene calls are TRBV7-2 and TRBJ2-1; D tentatively fits TRBD1 or TRBD2 (5 bases each). The CDR3 is 12 residues long. The germline V and J ends were trimmed by 3 bases and 15 bases, with 15 bases remaining between them. Germline V gene data show CDR1 as SGHTA and CDR2 as FQGNSA. CDR3 in DNA: TGTGCCAGCAGCTTTTCGTGGGGACCAGTGTTCTTC. Its protein is CASSFSWGPVFF. Combining the CDR3 with reference TRBV7-2 and TRBJ2-1 gives the whole variable domain GAGVSQSPSNKVTEKGKDVELRCDPISGHTALYWYRQSLGQGLEFLIYFQGNSAPDKSGLPSDRFSAERTGGSVSTLTIQRTQQEDSAVYLCASSFSWGPVFFGPGTRLTVL.

This chain joins TRBV4-2 and TRBJ1-6; possibly TRBD1 for D (6 bases). CDR3 length: 16 residues. Germline V gene sequence: CDR1 LGHNA, CDR2 YNFKEQ. Deletions cut 0 bases from V and 7 bases from J, with 13 bases between. This chain's CDR3 is CASSQDERTENSPLHF. For the CDR3, the DNA is TGTGCCAGCAGCCAAGATGAGAGGACAGAGAATTCACCCCTCCACTTT.

V usage is TRBV2 and J usage is TRBJ2-3, with unresolved D. The CDR3 has 13 amino acids. The V gene's germline CDR1 is SNHLY and CDR2 FYNNEI. V was cut by 0 bases and J by 3 bases, with 4 bases left in between. Here the CDR3 DNA reads TGTGCCAGCAGTGAAGCAGGGACAGATACGCAGTATTTT. This codes for CASSEAGTDTQYF.

V usage is TRBV24-1 and J usage is TRBJ2-7, with D possibly being TRBD1 (6 bases). V shed 4 bases and J shed 7 bases, with 13 bases lying between them. This CDR3 is built from 13 residues. Per germline, CDR1 KGHDR and CDR2 SFDVKD. The CDR3 loop is CATSEQGRLEQYF. The DNA for the CDR3 is TGTGCCACCAGTGAACAGGGCCGTCTTGAGCAGTACTTC.

The chain links TRBV28 to TRBJ1-1, with D possibly TRBD1 on 5 matching bases. The germline V and J ends were trimmed by 5 bases and 5 bases, with 21 bases remaining between them. Germline V gene lookup returns CDR1 MDHEN and CDR2 SYDVKM. The CDR3 consists of 16 residues. For the CDR3, the DNA is TGTGCCAGCAGTGCGACCGGGGGGGATTCCAAGACTGAAGCTTTCTTT. It is translated as CASSATGGDSKTEAFF. The full variable domain, its missing parts supplied by reference TRBV28 and TRBJ1-1, is DVKVTQSSRYLVKRTGEKVFLECVQDMDHENMFWYRQDPGLGLRLIYFSYDVKMKEKGDIPEGYSVSREKKERFSLILESASTNQTSMYLCASSATGGDSKTEAFFGQGTRLTVV.

This chain links TRBV5-6 with TRBJ1-2, with D unresolved. CDR1 and CDR2 from the germline V gene are SGHDT and YYEEEE. There are 12 residues in the CDR3. The V gene lost 4 bases and the J gene lost 9 bases, with 13 bases spanning the gap. Here the CDR3 reads CASSPKDDRYTF. For the CDR3, the DNA is TGTGCCAGCAGCCCGAAGGACGACCGCTACACCTTC.

This CDR3 reads CSADGTSGGAGDTQYF. The CDR3 DNA reads TGCAGTGCTGATGGGACTAGCGGGGGGGCGGGGGATACGCAGTATTTT. The chain is built from TRBV20-1 and TRBJ2-3; TRBD2 agrees at 16 bases. Germline values: CDR1 DFQATT, CDR2 SNEGSKA (reference sequence). The CDR3 is 16 amino acids. Trimming removed 5 bases from V and 6 bases from J; junction bases left unmatched: 8.

This clonotype was seen a handful of times. The rearrangement uses TRBV15 and TRBJ1-5; D perhaps matches TRBD1 (5 bases). Germline-derived CDR1 and CDR2 are LNHNV and YYDKDF (reference sequence). With 6 bases removed from V and 0 bases from J, the gap between germline ends came to 12 bases. The length of the CDR3 is 15 residues. The CDR3 DNA reads as TGTGCCACCAGGGGGGGGAGGTATAGCAATCAGCCCCAGCATTTT. Translating gives CATRGGRYSNQPQHF.

The gene calls are TRBV7-2 and TRBJ2-7; D is unclear. The ends were cut back, 1 base at V and 2 bases at J, with 12 bases in the middle. This CDR3 has 15 residues. CDR1 and CDR2 from the germline V gene are SGHTA and FQGNSA. CDR3 residues: CASSLEWVSAYEQYF. CDR3 sequence (DNA): TGTGCCAGCAGCTTAGAGTGGGTTTCCGCCTACGAGCAGTACTTC.

V usage is TRBV15 and J usage is TRBJ2-5; 9 bases are a match to TRBD1. V was pared by 5 bases and J by 3 bases, with 10 bases of the junction left unmatched. The CDR3 is 16 amino acids. Germline V gene lookup returns CDR1 LNHNV and CDR2 YYDKDF (reference sequence). CDR3 DNA: TGTGCCACCAGCTCAAGTCCCCGACAGGGGGAAGAGACCCAGTACTTC. Encoded protein: CATSSSPRQGEETQYF.

The rearrangement joins TRBV28 to TRBJ1-4; D perhaps matches TRBD1 (5 bases). The CDR3 is 17 residues long. Germline V gene sequence: CDR1 MDHEN, CDR2 SYDVKM. Deletions cut 3 bases from V and 5 bases from J, with 19 bases between. The CDR3: CASSFWGGASRNEKLFF. DNA of the CDR3: TGTGCCAGCAGTTTTTGGGGGGGAGCCTCAAGGAATGAAAAACTGTTTTTT.

V and J are TRBV12-3 or TRBV12-4 and TRBJ1-1; no clear D gene. There are 11 residues in the CDR3. V was shortened by 3 bases and J by 11 bases, with 10 bases between the two germline ends. CDR3 coding DNA: TGTGCCAGCAGTTTTGTCCAGGAGGCTTTCTTT. Its protein product is CASSFVQEAFF.

This clonotype came up a few times. The chain carries TRBV28 and TRBJ1-2; D is unclear. Trimming removed 5 bases from V and 4 bases from J, with 11 bases in between. The CDR3 contains 13 residues. The germline gives CDR1 MDHEN, CDR2 SYDVKM. The CDR3 nucleotides are TGTGCCAGCAGTGTCTCCTGGGGCTATGGCTACACCTTC. Amino acids: CASSVSWGYGYTF.

The chain links TRBV6-1 to TRBJ2-2; D is perhaps TRBD1 (5 bases). The CDR3 is 16 amino acids. The V end lost 6 bases, the J end lost 2 bases, and 16 bases lay between the germline ends. CDR1 and CDR2 (germline): MNHNS, SASEGT. CDR3 coding DNA: TGTGCCAGCAGCCTATGGGGCAGCCTAAACACCGGGGAGCTGTTTTTT. It translates to CASSLWGSLNTGELFF.